This T cell receptor (beta chain) is from a study of blood T cells in healthy people across ages. Sample-barcoded 5' priming and a J-beta primer mix drove a second PCR of roughly 6 to 12 cycles. TCRdb independently ran MiXCR on the 5' RACE reads; one entry per CDR3 protein. This sample carries a few hundred thousand distinct CDR3 sequences, around a quarter of them seen once, and the ten largest clones take approximately 3.3%. Germline values: CDR1 MNHNY, CDR2 SVGAGI (reference sequence). The CDR3 runs 11 residues. Trimming stripped 2 bases from V and 9 bases from J, with 8 bases between. The sample was also linked to a second study, of T cells of mothers and their children.

The sample was blood. The chain couples TRBV6-6 to TRBJ2-7; D is unresolved. The TCR sequence derives from a boy aged 2 to 10 in good health. CDR3 in DNA: TGTGCCAGCAGTTACCGGAAAGGGCAGTACTTC. It yields the protein CASSYRKGQYF.